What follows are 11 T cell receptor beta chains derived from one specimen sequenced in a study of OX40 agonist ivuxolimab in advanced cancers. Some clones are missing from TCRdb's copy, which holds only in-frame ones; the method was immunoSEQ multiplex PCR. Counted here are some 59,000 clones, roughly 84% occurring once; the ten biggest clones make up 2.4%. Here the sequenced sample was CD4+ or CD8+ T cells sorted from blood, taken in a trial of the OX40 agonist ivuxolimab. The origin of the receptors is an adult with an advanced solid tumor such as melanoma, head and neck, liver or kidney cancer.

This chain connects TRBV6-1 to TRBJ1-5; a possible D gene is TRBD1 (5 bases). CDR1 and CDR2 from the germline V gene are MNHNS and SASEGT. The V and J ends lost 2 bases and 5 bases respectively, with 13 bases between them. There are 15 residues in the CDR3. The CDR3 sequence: CASSEIGGGDQPQHF. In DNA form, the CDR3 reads TGTGCCAGCAGTGAAATCGGGGGTGGTGATCAGCCCCAGCATTTT.

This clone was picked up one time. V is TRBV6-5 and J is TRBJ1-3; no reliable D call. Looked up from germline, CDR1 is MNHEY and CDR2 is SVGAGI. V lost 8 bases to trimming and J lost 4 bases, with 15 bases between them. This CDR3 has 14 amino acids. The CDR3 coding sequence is TGTGCCAGCGCTCACGAGATAAGGGGAAACACCATATATTTT. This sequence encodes CASAHEIRGNTIYF.

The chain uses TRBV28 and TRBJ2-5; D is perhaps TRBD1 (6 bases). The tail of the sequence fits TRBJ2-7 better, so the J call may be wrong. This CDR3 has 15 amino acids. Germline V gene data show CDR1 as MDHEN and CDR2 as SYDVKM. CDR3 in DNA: TGTGCCAGCAGTTCTCCTCCCACAGGGACCCACGAGCAGTACTTC. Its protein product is CASSSPPTGTHEQYF.

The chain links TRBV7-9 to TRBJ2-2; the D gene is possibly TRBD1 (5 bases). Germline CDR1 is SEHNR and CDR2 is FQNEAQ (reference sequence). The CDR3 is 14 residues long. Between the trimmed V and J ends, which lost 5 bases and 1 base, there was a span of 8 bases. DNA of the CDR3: TGTGCCAGCAGCATTGGACAGAACACCGGGGAGCTGTTTTTT. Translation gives CASSIGQNTGELFF.

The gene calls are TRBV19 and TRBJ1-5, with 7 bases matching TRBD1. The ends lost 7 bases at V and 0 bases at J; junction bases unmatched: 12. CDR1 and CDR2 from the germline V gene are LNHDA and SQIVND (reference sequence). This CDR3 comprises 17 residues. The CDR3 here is CASTPTGRGYSNQPQHF. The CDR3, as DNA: TGTGCCAGTACTCCGACAGGGCGAGGCTATAGCAATCAGCCCCAGCATTTT.

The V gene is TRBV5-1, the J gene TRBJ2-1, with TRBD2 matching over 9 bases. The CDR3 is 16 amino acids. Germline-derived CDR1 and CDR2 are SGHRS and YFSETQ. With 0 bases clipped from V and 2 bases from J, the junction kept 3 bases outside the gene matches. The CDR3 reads CASSLAGLATYNEQFF. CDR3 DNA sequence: TGCGCCAGCAGCTTGGCAGGACTAGCGACCTACAATGAGCAGTTCTTC.

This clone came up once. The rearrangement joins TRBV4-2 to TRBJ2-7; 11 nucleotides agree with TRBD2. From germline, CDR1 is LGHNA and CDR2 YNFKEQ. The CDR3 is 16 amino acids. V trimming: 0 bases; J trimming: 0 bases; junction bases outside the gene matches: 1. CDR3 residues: CASSQEGLAASYEQYF. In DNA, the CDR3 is TGTGCCAGCAGCCAAGAGGGACTAGCGGCCTCCTACGAGCAGTACTTC.

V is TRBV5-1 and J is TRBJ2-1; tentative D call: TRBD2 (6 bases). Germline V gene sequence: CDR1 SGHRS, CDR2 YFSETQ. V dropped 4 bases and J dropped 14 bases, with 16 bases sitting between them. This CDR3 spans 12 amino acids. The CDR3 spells CASSPEGRFEFF. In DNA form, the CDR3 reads TGCGCCAGCAGCCCCGAGGGGAGGTTCGAGTTCTTC.

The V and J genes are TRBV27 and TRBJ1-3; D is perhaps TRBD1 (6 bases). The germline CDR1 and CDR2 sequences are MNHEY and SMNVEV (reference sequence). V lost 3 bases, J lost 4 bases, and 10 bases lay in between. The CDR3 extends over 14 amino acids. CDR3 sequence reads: CASSFQGRGNTIYF. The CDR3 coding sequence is TGTGCCAGCAGTTTCCAGGGGCGCGGAAACACCATATATTTT.

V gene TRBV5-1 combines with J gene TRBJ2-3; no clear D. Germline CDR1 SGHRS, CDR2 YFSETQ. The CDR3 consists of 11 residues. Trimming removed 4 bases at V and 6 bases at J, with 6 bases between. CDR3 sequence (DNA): TGCGCCAGCAGCAATCTGGATACGCAGTATTTT. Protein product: CASSNLDTQYF.

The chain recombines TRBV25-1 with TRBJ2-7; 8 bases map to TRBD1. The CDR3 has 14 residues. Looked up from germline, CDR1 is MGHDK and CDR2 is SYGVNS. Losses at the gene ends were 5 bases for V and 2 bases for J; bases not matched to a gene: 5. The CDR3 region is CASSYSQGAYEQYF. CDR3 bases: TGTGCCAGCAGTTACTCACAGGGGGCCTACGAGCAGTACTTC.